This is a list of T cell receptor beta chains from one sample in a study of CD8 T cells in ankylosing spondylitis. TCRdb re-called the 5' RACE reads through MiXCR, storing one row per CDR3 protein. The sample carries some 340,000 distinct CDR3 sequences, approximately 15% recorded once. The sample taken for sequencing was blood, either unsorted or a sorted T cell fraction (not recorded which). These receptor sequences come from a male donor with ankylosing spondylitis or in good health (not recorded which). CDR3s include the opening cysteine and the closing phenylalanine or tryptophan. The D gene is left open where the match is weak. Part of the rows lack a size; the others show once, few, many or a class for expanded clones.

.,few,TRBJ2-3,TRBV12-3/TRBV12-4,TGTGCCAGCAGCCCCTTCACAGATACGCAGTATTTT,CASSPFTDTQYF
.,.,TRBJ1-5,TRBV10-3,TGTGCCACCGGGATCGACGGTAGCAATCAGCCCCAGCATTTT,CATGIDGSNQPQHF
TRBD2,few,TRBJ2-7,TRBV7-9,TGTGCCAGCAGCTTAAGATCTAGCGGGAGCCTCGAGCAGTACTTC,CASSLRSSGSLEQYF
.,few,TRBJ2-1,TRBV6-1,TGTGCCAGCAGTGAACTGAACTCCTACAATGAGCAGTTCTTC,CASSELNSYNEQFF
.,.,TRBJ2-2,TRBV4-2,TGTGCCAGCAGCCAAGGGCGGAGTGACACCGGGGAGCTGTTTTTT,CASSQGRSDTGELFF
TRBD1,many,TRBJ1-2,TRBV12-3/TRBV12-4,TGTGCCAGCAGTCACACAGGGGGTAGGGGCTATGGCTACACCTTC,CASSHTGGRGYGYTF
TRBD2,few,TRBJ2-1,TRBV25-1,TGTGCCAGCAGTGAATTGGAAGCGGGATACTCCTACAATGAGCAGTTCTTC,CASSELEAGYSYNEQFF
.,few,TRBJ2-2,TRBV7-8,TGTGCCAGCAGAATCTACTTGACGGAGTATGGCGCCGGGGAGCTGTTTTTT,CASRIYLTEYGAGELFF
TRBD2,few,TRBJ2-1,TRBV10-3,TGTGCCATTGGGACTAGCGGGAGGGGTGAGCAGTTCTTC,CAIGTSGRGEQFF
.,many,TRBJ1-1,TRBV7-2,TGTGCCAGCAGCTTATATGGGGGAAGGGCTGAAGCTTTCTTT,CASSLYGGRAEAFF
.,few,TRBJ2-6,TRBV12-3/TRBV12-4,TGTGCCAGCAGAAAGAGCTCTGGGGCCAACGTCCTGACTTTC,CASRKSSGANVLTF
TRBD2,few,TRBJ2-3,TRBV3-1,TGTGCCAGCAGCCATTTAGCGGGTGGCGATACGCAGTATTTT,CASSHLAGGDTQYF
TRBD2,.,TRBJ2-1,TRBV7-8,TGTGCCAGCAGCCCAGGAGCTCGGGGGGGGAACAATGAGCAGTTCTTC,CASSPGARGGNNEQFF
.,few,TRBJ2-7,TRBV7-9,TGTGCCAGCAGCGGACCGTCCTCTTACGAGCAGTACTTC,CASSGPSSYEQYF
.,.,TRBJ2-3,TRBV5-1,TGCGCCAGCAGCTTGGAACGGGTCAGCACAGATACGCAGTATTTT,CASSLERVSTDTQYF
.,.,TRBJ2-2,TRBV2,TGTGCCAGCAGCCGGGGCTTTAACACCGGGGAGCTGTTTTTT,CASSRGFNTGELFF
TRBD1,few,TRBJ1-2,TRBV7-2,TGTGCCAGCAGCATACAGGGGACGAATGGCTACACCTTC,CASSIQGTNGYTF
.,.,TRBJ1-1,TRBV3-1,TGTGCCAGCAGCCTGGGAATAGGGGGGACTGAAGCTTTCTTT,CASSLGIGGTEAFF
.,.,TRBJ1-1,TRBV4-1,TGCGCCAGCAGCCAAGCCAGGATCACTGAAGCTTTCTTT,CASSQARITEAFF
.,few,TRBJ2-3,TRBV20-1,TGCAGTGCGGCACCGGGCGAGGGAGGAGATACGCAGTATTTT,CSAAPGEGGDTQYF
TRBD1,few,TRBJ1-2,TRBV29-1,TGCAGCGTTCGGGACAGCCAAAACGGCTACACCTTC,CSVRDSQNGYTF
.,many,TRBJ2-3,TRBV3-1,TGTGCCAGCAGCCAAGGTCGCAGGCCCACAGATACGCAGTATTTT,CASSQGRRPTDTQYF
.,.,TRBJ2-1,TRBV4-2,TGTGCCAGCAGCCAACAAACGTTAGGCAGCAATGAGCAGTTCTTC,CASSQQTLGSNEQFF